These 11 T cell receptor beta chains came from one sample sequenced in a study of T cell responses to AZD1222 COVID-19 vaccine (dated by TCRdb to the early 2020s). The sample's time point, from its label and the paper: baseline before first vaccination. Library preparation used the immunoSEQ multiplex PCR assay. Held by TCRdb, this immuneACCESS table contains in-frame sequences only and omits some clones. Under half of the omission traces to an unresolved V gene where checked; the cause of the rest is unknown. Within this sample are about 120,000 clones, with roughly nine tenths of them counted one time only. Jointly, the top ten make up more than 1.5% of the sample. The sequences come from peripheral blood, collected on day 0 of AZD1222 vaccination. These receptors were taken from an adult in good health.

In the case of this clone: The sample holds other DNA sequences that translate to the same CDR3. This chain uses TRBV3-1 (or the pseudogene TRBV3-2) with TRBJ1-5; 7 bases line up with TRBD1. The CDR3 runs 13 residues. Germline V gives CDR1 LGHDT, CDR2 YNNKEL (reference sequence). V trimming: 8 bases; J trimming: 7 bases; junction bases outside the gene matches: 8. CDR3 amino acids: CASSRGLRQPQHF. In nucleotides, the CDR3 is TGTGCCAGCTCGAGGGGGCTAAGGCAGCCCCAGCATTTT.

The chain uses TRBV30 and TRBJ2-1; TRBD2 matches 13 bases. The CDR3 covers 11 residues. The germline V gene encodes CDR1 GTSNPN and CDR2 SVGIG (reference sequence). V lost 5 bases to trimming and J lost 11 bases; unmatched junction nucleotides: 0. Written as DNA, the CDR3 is TGTGCCTGGGGGACTAGCGGGAAGCAGTTCTTC. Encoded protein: CAWGTSGKQFF. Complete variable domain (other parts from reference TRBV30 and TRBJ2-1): SQTIHQWPATLVQPVGSPLSLECTVEGTSNPNLYWYRQAAGRGLQLLFYSVGIGQISSEVPQNLSASRPQDRQFILSSKKLLLSDSGFYLCAWGTSGKQFFGPGTRLTVL.

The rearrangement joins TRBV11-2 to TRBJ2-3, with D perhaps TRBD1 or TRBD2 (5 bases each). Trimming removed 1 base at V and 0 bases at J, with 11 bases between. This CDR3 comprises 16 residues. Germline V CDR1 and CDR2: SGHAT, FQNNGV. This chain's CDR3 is CASSLVGGESTDTQYF. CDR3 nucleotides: TGTGCCAGCAGCTTAGTTGGGGGAGAGAGCACAGATACGCAGTATTTT. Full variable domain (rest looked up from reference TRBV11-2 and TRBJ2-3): EAGVAQSPRYKIIEKRQSVAFWCNPISGHATLYWYQQILGQGPKLLIQFQNNGVVDDSQLPKDRFSAERLKGVDSTLKIQPAKLEDSAVYLCASSLVGGESTDTQYFGPGTRLTVL.

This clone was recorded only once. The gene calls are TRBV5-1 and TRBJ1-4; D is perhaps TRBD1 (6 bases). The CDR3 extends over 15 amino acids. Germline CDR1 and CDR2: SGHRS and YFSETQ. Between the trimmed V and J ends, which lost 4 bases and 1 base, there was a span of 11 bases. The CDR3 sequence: CASSLGQITNEKLFF. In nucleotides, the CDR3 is TGCGCCAGCAGCCTCGGACAGATAACTAATGAAAAACTGTTTTTT.

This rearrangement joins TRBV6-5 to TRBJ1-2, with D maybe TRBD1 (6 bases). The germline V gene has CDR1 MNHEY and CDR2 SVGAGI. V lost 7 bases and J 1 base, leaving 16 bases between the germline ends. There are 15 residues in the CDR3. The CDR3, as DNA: TGTGCCAGCACCCAAGGGGGGGCTCTTAACTATGGCTACACCTTC. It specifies CASTQGGALNYGYTF.

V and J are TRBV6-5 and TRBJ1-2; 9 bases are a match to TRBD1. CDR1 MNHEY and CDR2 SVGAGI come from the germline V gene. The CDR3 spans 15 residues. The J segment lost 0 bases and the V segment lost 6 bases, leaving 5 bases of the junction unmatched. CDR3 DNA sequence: TGTGCCAGCAGACCTAACAGGGGGCCTAACTATGGCTACACCTTC. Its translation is CASRPNRGPNYGYTF.

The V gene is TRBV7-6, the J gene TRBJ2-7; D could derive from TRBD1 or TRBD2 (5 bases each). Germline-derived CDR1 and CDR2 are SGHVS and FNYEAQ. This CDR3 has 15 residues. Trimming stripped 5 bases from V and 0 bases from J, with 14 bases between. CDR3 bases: TGTGCCAGCAGCCCACCGGGGCCAAGCTCCTACGAGCAGTACTTC. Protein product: CASSPPGPSSYEQYF.

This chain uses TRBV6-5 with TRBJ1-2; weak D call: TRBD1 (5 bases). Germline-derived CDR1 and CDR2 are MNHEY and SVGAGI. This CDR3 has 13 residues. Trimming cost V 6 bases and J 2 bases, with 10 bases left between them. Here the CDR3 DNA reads TGTGCCAGCAGCCGGGACGGGAACTATGGCTACACCTTC. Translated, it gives CASSRDGNYGYTF.

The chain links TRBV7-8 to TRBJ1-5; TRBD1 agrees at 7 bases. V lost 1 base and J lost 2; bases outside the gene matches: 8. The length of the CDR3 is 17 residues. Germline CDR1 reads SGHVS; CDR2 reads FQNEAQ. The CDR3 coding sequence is TGTGCCAGCAGCTTAGAGAGACAGGGTTTGGGCAATCAGCCCCAGCATTTT. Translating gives CASSLERQGLGNQPQHF.

CDR3: CASSPGLAASWYNEQFF. In DNA form, the CDR3 reads TGCGCCAGCAGTCCGGGGCTAGCGGCGTCATGGTACAATGAGCAGTTCTTC. The chain combines TRBV5-1 with TRBJ2-1; TRBD2 matches 7 bases. Trimming took 5 bases from V and 4 from J; bases not matched to a gene: 15. The length of the CDR3 is 17 residues. From germline, CDR1 is SGHRS and CDR2 YFSETQ.

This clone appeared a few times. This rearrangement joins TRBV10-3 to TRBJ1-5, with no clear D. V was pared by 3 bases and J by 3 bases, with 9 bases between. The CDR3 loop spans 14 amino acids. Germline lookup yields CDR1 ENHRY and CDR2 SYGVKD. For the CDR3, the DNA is TGTGCCATCAGTGATAGGACCGCCAATCAGCCCCAGCATTTT. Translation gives CAISDRTANQPQHF.